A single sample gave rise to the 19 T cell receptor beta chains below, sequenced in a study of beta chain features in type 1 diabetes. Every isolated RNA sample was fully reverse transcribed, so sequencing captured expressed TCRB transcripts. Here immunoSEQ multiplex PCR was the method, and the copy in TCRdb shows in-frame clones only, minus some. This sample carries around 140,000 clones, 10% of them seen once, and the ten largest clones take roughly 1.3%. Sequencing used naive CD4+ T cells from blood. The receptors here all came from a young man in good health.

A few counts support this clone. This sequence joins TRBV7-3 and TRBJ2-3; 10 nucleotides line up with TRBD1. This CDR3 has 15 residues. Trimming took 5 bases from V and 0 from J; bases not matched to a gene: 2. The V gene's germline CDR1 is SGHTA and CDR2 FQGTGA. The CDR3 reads CASSDRGQSTDTQYF. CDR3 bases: TGTGCCAGCAGCGACAGGGGGCAAAGCACAGATACGCAGTATTTT.

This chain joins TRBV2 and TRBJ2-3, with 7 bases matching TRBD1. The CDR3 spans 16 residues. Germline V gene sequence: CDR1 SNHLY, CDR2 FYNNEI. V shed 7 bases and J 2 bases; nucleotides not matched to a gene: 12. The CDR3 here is CASTWDSILSTDTQYF. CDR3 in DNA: TGTGCCAGCACCTGGGACAGCATCCTATCCACAGATACGCAGTATTTT.

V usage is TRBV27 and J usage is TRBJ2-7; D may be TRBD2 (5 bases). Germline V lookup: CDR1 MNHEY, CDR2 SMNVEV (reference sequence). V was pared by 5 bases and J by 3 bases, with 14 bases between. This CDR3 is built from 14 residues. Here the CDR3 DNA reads TGTGCCAGCAGTCCCCGGGAAGGGTTCTACGAGCAGTACTTC. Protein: CASSPREGFYEQYF.

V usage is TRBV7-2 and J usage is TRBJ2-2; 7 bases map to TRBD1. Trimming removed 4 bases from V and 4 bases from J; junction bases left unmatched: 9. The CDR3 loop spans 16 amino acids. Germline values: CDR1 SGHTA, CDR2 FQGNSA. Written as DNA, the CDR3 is TGTGCCAGCAGCTGGGTGACAGGGCAGGGCACCGGGGAGCTGTTTTTT. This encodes CASSWVTGQGTGELFF.

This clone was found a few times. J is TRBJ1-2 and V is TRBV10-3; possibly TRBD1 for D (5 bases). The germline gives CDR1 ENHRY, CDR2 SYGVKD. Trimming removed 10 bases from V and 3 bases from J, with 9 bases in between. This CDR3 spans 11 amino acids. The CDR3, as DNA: TGTGCCAGCACAGGCCACTATGGCTACACCTTC. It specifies CASTGHYGYTF.

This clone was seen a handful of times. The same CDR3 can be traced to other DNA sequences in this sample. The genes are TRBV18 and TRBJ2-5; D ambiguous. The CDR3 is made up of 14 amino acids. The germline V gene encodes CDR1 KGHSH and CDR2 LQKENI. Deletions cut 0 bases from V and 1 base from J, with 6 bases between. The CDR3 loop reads CASSPPAGQETQYF. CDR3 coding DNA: TGTGCCAGCTCACCACCGGCAGGCCAAGAGACCCAGTACTTC.

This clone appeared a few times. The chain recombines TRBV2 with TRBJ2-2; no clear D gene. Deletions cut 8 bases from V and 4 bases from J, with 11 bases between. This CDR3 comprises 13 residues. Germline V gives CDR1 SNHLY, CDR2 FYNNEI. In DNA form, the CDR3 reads TGTGCCAGCGGCGGCTACCCCACCGGGGAGCTGTTTTTT. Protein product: CASGGYPTGELFF.

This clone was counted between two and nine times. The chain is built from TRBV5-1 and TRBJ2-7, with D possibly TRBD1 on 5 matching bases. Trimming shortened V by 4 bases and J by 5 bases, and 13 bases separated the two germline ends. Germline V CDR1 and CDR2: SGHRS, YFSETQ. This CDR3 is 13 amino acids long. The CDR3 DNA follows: TGCGCCAGCAGCGTGGGGCCAGGCGACGAGCAGTACTTC. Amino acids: CASSVGPGDEQYF.

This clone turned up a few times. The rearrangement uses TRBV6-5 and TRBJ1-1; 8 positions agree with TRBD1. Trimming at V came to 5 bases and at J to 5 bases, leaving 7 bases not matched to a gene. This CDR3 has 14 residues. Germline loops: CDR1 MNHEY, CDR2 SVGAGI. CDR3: CASSRDRGGTEAFF. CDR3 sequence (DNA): TGTGCCAGCAGTCGCGACAGGGGTGGGACTGAAGCTTTCTTT.

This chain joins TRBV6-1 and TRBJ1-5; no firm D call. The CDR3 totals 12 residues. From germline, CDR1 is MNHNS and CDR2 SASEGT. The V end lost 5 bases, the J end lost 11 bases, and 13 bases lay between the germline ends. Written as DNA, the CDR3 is TGTGCCAGCAGTCCCGGACTGCCGGCCCAGCATTTT. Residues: CASSPGLPAQHF.

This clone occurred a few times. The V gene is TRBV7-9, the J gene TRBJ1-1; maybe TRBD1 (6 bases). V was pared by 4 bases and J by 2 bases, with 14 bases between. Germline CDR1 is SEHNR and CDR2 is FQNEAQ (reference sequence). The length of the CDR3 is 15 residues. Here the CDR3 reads CASSSPRGQNTEAFF. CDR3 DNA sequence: TGTGCCAGCAGCTCCCCCCGGGGACAAAACACTGAAGCTTTCTTT.

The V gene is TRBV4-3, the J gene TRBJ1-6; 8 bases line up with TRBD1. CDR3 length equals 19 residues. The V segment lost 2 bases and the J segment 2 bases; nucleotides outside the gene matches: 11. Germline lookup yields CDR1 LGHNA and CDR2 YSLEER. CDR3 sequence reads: CASSQQYEGQDPYNSPLHF. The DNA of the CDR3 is TGCGCCAGCAGCCAACAATACGAGGGACAGGACCCCTATAATTCACCCCTCCACTTT.

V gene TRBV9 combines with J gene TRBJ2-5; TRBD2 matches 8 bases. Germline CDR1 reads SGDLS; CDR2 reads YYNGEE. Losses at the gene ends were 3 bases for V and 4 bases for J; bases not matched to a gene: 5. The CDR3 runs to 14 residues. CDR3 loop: CASSAHSGVETQYF. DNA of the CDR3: TGTGCCAGCAGCGCCCATAGCGGGGTAGAGACCCAGTACTTC.

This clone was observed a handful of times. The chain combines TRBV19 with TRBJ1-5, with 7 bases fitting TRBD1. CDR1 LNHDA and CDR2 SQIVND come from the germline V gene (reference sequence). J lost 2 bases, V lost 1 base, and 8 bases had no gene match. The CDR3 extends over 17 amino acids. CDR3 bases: TGTGCCAGTAGTATAGCGACAGGGCGCAGGGGCAATCAGCCCCAGCATTTT. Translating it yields CASSIATGRRGNQPQHF.

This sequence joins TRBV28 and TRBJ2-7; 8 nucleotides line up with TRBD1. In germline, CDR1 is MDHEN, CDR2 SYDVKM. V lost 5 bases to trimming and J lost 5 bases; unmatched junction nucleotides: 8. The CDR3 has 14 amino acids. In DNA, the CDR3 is TGTGCCAGCAGTGACAGGGGCCCCTCGGACGAGCAGTACTTC. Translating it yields CASSDRGPSDEQYF.

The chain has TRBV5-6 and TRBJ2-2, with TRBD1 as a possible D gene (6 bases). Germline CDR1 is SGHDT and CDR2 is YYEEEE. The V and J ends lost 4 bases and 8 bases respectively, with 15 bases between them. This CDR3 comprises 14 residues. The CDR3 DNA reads TGTGCCAGCAGCCTACGGACAGACAGAGGGGAGCTGTTTTTT. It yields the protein CASSLRTDRGELFF.

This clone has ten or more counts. CDR3 sequence reads: CASSCRTGWDQETQYF. As DNA, the CDR3 is TGTGCCAGCAGCTGTAGGACAGGGTGGGACCAAGAGACCCAGTACTTC. This chain joins TRBV28 and TRBJ2-5; 8 bases agree with TRBD1. The CDR3 loop spans 16 amino acids. Germline V gene data show CDR1 as MDHEN and CDR2 as SYDVKM. The V gene end was trimmed by 6 bases and the J gene end by 0 bases; junction bases not matched to a gene: 9.

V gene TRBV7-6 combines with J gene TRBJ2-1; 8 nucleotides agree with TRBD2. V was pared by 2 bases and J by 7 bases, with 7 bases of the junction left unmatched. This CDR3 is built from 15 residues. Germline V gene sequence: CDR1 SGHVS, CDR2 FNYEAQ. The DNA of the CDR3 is TGTGCCAGCAGCTTATCAAGCGGGGGAGGTAATGAGCAGTTCTTC. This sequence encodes CASSLSSGGGNEQFF. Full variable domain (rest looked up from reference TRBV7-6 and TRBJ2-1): GAGVSQSPRYKVTKRGQDVALRCDPISGHVSLYWYRQALGQGPEFLTYFNYEAQQDKSGLPNDRFSAERPEGSISTLTIQRTEQRDSAMYRCASSLSSGGGNEQFFGPGTRLTVL.

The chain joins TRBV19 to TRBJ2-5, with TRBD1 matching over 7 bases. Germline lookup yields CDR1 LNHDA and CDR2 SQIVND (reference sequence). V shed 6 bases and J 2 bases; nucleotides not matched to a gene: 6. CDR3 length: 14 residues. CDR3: CASRDPGQQETQYF. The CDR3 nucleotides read TGTGCCAGTAGGGATCCGGGACAGCAAGAGACCCAGTACTTC. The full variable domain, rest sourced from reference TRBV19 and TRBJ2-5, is DGGITQSPKYLFRKEGQNVTLSCEQNLNHDAMYWYRQDPGQGLRLIYYSQIVNDFQKGDIAEGYSVSREKKESFPLTVTSAQKNPTAFYLCASRDPGQQETQYFGPGTRLLVL.